Shown below are 19 T cell receptor beta chains from a single sample sequenced in a study of T cell repertoires in cytomegalovirus infection. A single record per CDR3 protein comes from TCRdb applying MiXCR to the reads. The sample has 300,000 to 400,000 distinct CDR3 sequences; around 25% are singletons. Antigens of these TCRs are unknown. The material was cultured PBMCs, obtained from culture after CMV antigen stimulation. Receptors originate from a human donor in good health (CMV status not recorded). Some clones in this sample may be carry-over from other donors' samples.

The chain has TRBV15 and TRBJ2-3, with D possibly TRBD1 on 6 matching bases. CDR1 LNHNV and CDR2 YYDKDF come from the germline V gene (reference sequence). This CDR3 region has 17 residues. Trimming removed 3 bases from V and 0 bases from J, with 16 bases in between. The CDR3: CATSSNRASKSTDTQYF. The CDR3 region has the DNA TGTGCCACCAGCAGTAACAGGGCCTCCAAAAGCACAGATACGCAGTATTTT.

CDR3 nucleotide sequence: TGTGCCAGCAGTTCACGGACTAGCGGTCACAATGAGCAGTTCTTC. Protein sequence: CASSSRTSGHNEQFF. V usage is TRBV6-6 and J usage is TRBJ2-1; 10 bases are shared with TRBD2. The CDR3 runs to 15 residues. Trimming cost V 4 bases and J 5 bases; bases outside gene matches: 5. Germline V gives CDR1 MNHNY, CDR2 SVGAGI (reference sequence).

The V call is TRBV6-6, the J call TRBJ2-1; TRBD1 agrees at 10 bases. The CDR3 is 14 amino acids. CDR1 is MNHNY, CDR2 SVGAGI, per germline (reference sequence). V trimming: 6 bases; J trimming: 6 bases; junction bases outside the gene matches: 5. The DNA for the CDR3 is TGTGCCAGCAGCCAGGGACAGGGGCGCAATGAGCAGTTCTTC. This gives the protein CASSQGQGRNEQFF.

The J gene is TRBJ1-5, the V gene TRBV7-2; unclear D gene. The V gene's germline CDR1 is SGHTA and CDR2 FQGNSA. The CDR3 has 14 residues. The V and J ends lost 6 bases and 2 bases respectively, with 11 bases between them. CDR3 coding DNA: TGTGCCAGCAGTTCTTATAATGGCAATCAGCCCCAGCATTTT. Translating gives CASSSYNGNQPQHF.

The sample holds a few counts of this clonotype. V is TRBV6-2 or TRBV6-3 and J is TRBJ2-1; 9 bases line up with TRBD2. The CDR3 loop spans 16 amino acids. The V gene end was trimmed by 1 base and the J gene end by 6 bases; junction bases not matched to a gene: 7. Looked up from germline, CDR1 is MNHEY and CDR2 is SVGEGT. DNA for the CDR3: TGTGCCAGCAGTTACTTCGCCCTAGCGGGGTCCAATGAGCAGTTCTTC. It encodes CASSYFALAGSNEQFF.

V and J are TRBV7-2 and TRBJ1-2; weak D call: TRBD1 (5 bases). Germline V gene sequence: CDR1 SGHTA, CDR2 FQGNSA. This CDR3 is built from 15 residues. V was shortened by 5 bases and J by 4 bases, with 17 bases between the two germline ends. CDR3 sequence reads: CASSRRWGSSYGYTF. CDR3 in DNA: TGTGCCAGCAGCCGTCGGTGGGGGTCAAGCTATGGCTACACCTTC. The variable domain in full, completed from reference TRBV7-2 and TRBJ1-2, reads GAGVSQSPSNKVTEKGKDVELRCDPISGHTALYWYRQSLGQGLEFLIYFQGNSAPDKSGLPSDRFSAERTGGSVSTLTIQRTQQEDSAVYLCASSRRWGSSYGYTFGSGTRLTVV.

The V call is TRBV5-6, the J call TRBJ1-1; D unclear. The length of the CDR3 is 16 residues. Germline values: CDR1 SGHDT, CDR2 YYEEEE. Trimming shortened V by 2 bases and J by 3 bases, and 17 bases separated the two germline ends. CDR3 region: CASSLSFGELYTEAFF. In DNA, the CDR3 is TGTGCCAGCAGCTTATCTTTTGGGGAGCTTTACACTGAAGCTTTCTTT.

For the CDR3, the DNA is TGTGCCAGTAGCCGAGACCGTTACACAGATACGCAGTATTTT. This codes for CASSRDRYTDTQYF. The chain recombines TRBV19 with TRBJ2-3; D is unclear. Trimming removed 6 bases at V and 2 bases at J, with 12 bases between. The CDR3 covers 14 residues. Germline V gene lookup returns CDR1 LNHDA and CDR2 SQIVND (reference sequence).

Details on this clonotype: Likely a read error: the CDR3 ends without its conserved phenylalanine or tryptophan. V is TRBV24-1 and J is TRBJ2-1, with 8 bases aligning to TRBD2. Trimming removed 4 bases from V and 1 base from J; junction bases left unmatched: 8. The germline CDR1 and CDR2 sequences are KGHDR and SFDVKD. The CDR3 has 17 residues. The CDR3 nucleotides read TGTGCCACCAGTGACCCAAGCGGGAGTCTTTCCTACAATGAGCAGTTCTCC. This sequence encodes CATSDPSGSLSYNEQFS.

This chain joins TRBV28 and TRBJ1-2; D might be TRBD1 (5 bases). The CDR3 sequence is 12 residues long. Germline V lookup: CDR1 MDHEN, CDR2 SYDVKM. Trimming cost V 5 bases and J 4 bases, with 8 bases left between them. The CDR3 sequence: CASSGDLYGYTF. CDR3 in DNA: TGTGCCAGCAGTGGGGACCTCTATGGCTACACCTTC.

The chain couples TRBV12-3 or TRBV12-4 to TRBJ2-5; D is possibly TRBD2 (7 bases). Trimming cost V 3 bases and J 5 bases, with 13 bases left between them. This CDR3 has 14 amino acids. The CDR3 region is CASSLGGLRETQYF. DNA for the CDR3: TGTGCCAGCAGTTTGGGGGGGCTTCGGGAGACCCAGTACTTC.

In this sample, this clonotype turned up a few times. The V and J genes are TRBV2 and TRBJ2-1, with D tentatively TRBD2 (6 bases). In germline, CDR1 is SNHLY, CDR2 FYNNEI. Trimming took 1 base from V and 4 from J, leaving 14 bases between them. This CDR3 has 16 amino acids. This CDR3 reads CASSEVPGLGYNEQFF. Here the CDR3 DNA reads TGTGCCAGCAGTGAAGTCCCGGGACTGGGTTACAATGAGCAGTTCTTC.

This clonotype was observed many times. The chain carries TRBV7-2 and TRBJ2-3; a possible D gene is TRBD2 (6 bases). Germline CDR1 SGHTA, CDR2 FQGNSA. The V and J ends lost 4 bases and 4 bases respectively, with 12 bases between them. The CDR3 has 14 amino acids. The CDR3 coding sequence is TGTGCCAGCAGCTCGGGACCGGGGGCAGATACGCAGTATTTT. Amino acid sequence: CASSSGPGADTQYF.

In its sample, this clonotype was seen a few times. The chain uses TRBV10-3 and TRBJ2-1; TRBD2 matches 8 bases. This CDR3 comprises 15 residues. V lost 2 bases and J lost 6; bases outside the gene matches: 6. Germline values: CDR1 ENHRY, CDR2 SYGVKD. Here the CDR3 reads CAISESGSEGNEQFF. CDR3 nucleotides: TGTGCCATCAGTGAGAGCGGGAGCGAGGGCAATGAGCAGTTCTTC.

This clonotype was counted at least ten times. The CDR3 nucleotides read TGTGCCAGCAGCCGGGACAGCCATAGCAATCAGCCCCAGCATTTT. Its translation: CASSRDSHSNQPQHF. This chain connects TRBV7-2 to TRBJ1-5, with TRBD1 identical over 7 bases. Germline V lookup: CDR1 SGHTA, CDR2 FQGNSA. V shed 5 bases and J 0 bases; nucleotides not matched to a gene: 4. The CDR3 contains 15 residues.

This clonotype was observed a handful of times. V is TRBV6-6 and J is TRBJ2-7; D may be TRBD2 (5 bases). Germline values: CDR1 MNHNY, CDR2 SVGAGI (reference sequence). The V and J ends lost 2 bases and 3 bases respectively, with 14 bases between them. This CDR3 has 15 amino acids. The CDR3 DNA reads as TGTGCCAGCAGTTACCCCCGGGGTGCCGACTACGAGCAGTACTTC. It codes for CASSYPRGADYEQYF.

This clonotype was seen more than once but under ten times. This chain connects TRBV7-9 to TRBJ2-7; D is unresolved. The length of the CDR3 is 11 residues. Germline V gene sequence: CDR1 SEHNR, CDR2 FQNEAQ (reference sequence). V lost 5 bases and J lost 4, with 6 bases in between. CDR3 DNA sequence: TGTGCCAGCAGCGTTACGTACGAGCAGTACTTC. Translation gives CASSVTYEQYF.

This clonotype was seen more than once but under ten times. The CDR3 here is CATGAGAGVSNQPQHF. CDR3 in DNA: TGTGCCACCGGGGCAGGGGCGGGAGTTAGCAATCAGCCCCAGCATTTT. This chain joins TRBV19 and TRBJ1-5; D is possibly TRBD1 (6 bases). V was clipped by 10 bases and J by 0 bases, with 19 bases between them. There are 16 residues in the CDR3. From germline, CDR1 is LNHDA and CDR2 SQIVND (reference sequence).

The sample holds many counts of this clonotype. The rearrangement joins TRBV7-2 to TRBJ2-5; tentatively, D is TRBD1 (5 bases). With 5 bases removed from V and 1 base from J, the gap between germline ends came to 11 bases. The CDR3 extends over 14 amino acids. Germline lookup yields CDR1 SGHTA and CDR2 FQGNSA. CDR3 sequence reads: CASSASGPQETQYF. DNA for the CDR3: TGTGCCAGCAGCGCGTCAGGGCCCCAAGAGACCCAGTACTTC.